The text below deals with one T cell receptor (beta chain). The antigen is unknown. The data originate from a study of beta chain features in type 1 diabetes. Per the germline V gene, CDR1 is ENHRY and CDR2 is SYGVKD. This CDR3 comprises 13 residues. V dropped 3 bases and J dropped 5 bases, with 10 bases sitting between them. General study findings and limits: Diminished insertions and augmented deletions at VDJ junctions characterized type 1 diabetes patients. Among patients with Type 1 diabetes, TCRB CDR3s were moderately but significantly shorter in every one of the four CD4+ subsets.

Purities over 98% were achieved in all sorted populations. Sequenced material consisted of expressed TCRB transcripts (all of the isolated RNA was reverse transcribed). The method was immunoSEQ multiplex PCR; TCRdb's version includes in-frame clones alone and lacks a portion of them. The sample holds 600,000 to 700,000 clones, about an eighth seen once. Sequenced input: naive CD4+ T cells from blood. V is TRBV10-3 and J is TRBJ2-5, with D possibly matching TRBD2 (5 bases). This receptor was identified in a man aged 25 to 40 with type 1 diabetes. The CDR3 nucleotides are TGTGCCATCAGTGATTGGGAGAAGGAGACCCAGTACTTC. Protein product: CAISDWEKETQYF.